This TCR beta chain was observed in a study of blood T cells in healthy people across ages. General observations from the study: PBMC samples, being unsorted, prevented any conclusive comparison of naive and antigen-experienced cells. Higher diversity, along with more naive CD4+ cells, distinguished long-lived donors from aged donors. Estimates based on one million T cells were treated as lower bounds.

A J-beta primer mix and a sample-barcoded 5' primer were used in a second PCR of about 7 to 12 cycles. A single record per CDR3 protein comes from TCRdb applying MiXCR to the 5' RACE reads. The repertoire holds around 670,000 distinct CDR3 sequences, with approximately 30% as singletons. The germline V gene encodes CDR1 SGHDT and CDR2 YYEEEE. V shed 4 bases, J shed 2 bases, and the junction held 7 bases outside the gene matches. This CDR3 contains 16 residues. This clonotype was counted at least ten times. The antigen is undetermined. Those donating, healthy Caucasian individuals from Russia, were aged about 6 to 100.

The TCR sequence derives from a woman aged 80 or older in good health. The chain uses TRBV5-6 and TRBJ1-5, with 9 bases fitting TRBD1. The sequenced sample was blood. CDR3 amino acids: CASSKDRGAGNQPQHF. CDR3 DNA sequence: TGTGCCAGCAGCAAGGACAGGGGAGCAGGCAATCAGCCCCAGCATTTT.